This is a list of T cell receptor beta chains from one sample in a study of identifying expanded T cells in peripheral blood. Sequencing used immunoSEQ multiplex PCR; TCRdb keeps in-frame clones, though not all of them. The data show approximately 85,000 clones, 84% seen once. Sequencing was done on a sample of blood. Every receptor here comes from a person aged 18-70 years in good health. The CDR3 runs from the conserved cysteine through the conserved F or W. Fields, in order: V gene, J gene, D gene, clone size, CDR3 DNA, CDR3 protein. The D gene is left open where the match is weak. Expanded clones are given a class, and other clones once, few, many or no size at all.

>TRBV7-2|TRBJ2-7|-|few
TGTGCCAGCAGCTTAGCGGGATCGGACGAGCAGTACTTC
CASSLAGSDEQYF
>TRBV7-6|TRBJ1-2|TRBD1|-
TGTGCCAGCAGCTTATCTACAGGGGTCGATGGCTACACCTTC
CASSLSTGVDGYTF
>TRBV7-2|TRBJ1-5|TRBD1|-
TGTGCCAGCAGCTTGATGCAGGGGGGAGGGCAGCCCCAGCATTTT
CASSLMQGGGQPQHF
>TRBV5-4|TRBJ2-2|TRBD2|-
TGTGCCAGCAGCCGACTAGCGGGGGGGAACACCGGGGAGCTGTTTTTT
CASSRLAGGNTGELFF
>TRBV9|TRBJ2-1|TRBD2|-
TGTGCCAGCAGCGCTACTAGCGGGAGCAAGTTTGAGCAGTTCTTC
CASSATSGSKFEQFF
>TRBV9|TRBJ2-2|TRBD2|-
TGTGCCAGCAGCGGGTTAGTGGCGGGAGCTGACGGGGAGCTGTTTTTT
CASSGLVAGADGELFF
>TRBV20-1|TRBJ2-3|-|-
TGCAGTGCAACCACAGGGGATACGCAGTATTTT
CSATTGDTQYF
>TRBV6-1|TRBJ2-7|TRBD1|-
TGTGCCAGCAGTGAAAGGGGGCAGGCCGTCTACGAGCAGTACTTC
CASSERGQAVYEQYF
>TRBV4-2|TRBJ1-1|-|-
TGTGCCAGCAGCCAAGGATATCCGACAGACAATTCTGAAGCTTTCTTT
CASSQGYPTDNSEAFF
>TRBV29-1|TRBJ1-2|-|-
TGCAGCGTTGTCCGGGGGGCGGGCTATGGCTACACCTTC
CSVVRGAGYGYTF
>TRBV5-1|TRBJ2-1|TRBD2|-
TGCGCCAGCAGGGGGACTAGCGGTTTAAGCAATGAGCAGTTCTTC
CASRGTSGLSNEQFF
>TRBV27|TRBJ2-3|-|-
TGTGCCAGCAGTCGGGACCATCATTACACAGATACGCAGTATTTT
CASSRDHHYTDTQYF
>TRBV10-3|TRBJ1-5|-|-
TGTGCCATCTCCCCAGGACCCCTGCTTAGCAATCAGCCCCAGCATTTT
CAISPGPLLSNQPQHF